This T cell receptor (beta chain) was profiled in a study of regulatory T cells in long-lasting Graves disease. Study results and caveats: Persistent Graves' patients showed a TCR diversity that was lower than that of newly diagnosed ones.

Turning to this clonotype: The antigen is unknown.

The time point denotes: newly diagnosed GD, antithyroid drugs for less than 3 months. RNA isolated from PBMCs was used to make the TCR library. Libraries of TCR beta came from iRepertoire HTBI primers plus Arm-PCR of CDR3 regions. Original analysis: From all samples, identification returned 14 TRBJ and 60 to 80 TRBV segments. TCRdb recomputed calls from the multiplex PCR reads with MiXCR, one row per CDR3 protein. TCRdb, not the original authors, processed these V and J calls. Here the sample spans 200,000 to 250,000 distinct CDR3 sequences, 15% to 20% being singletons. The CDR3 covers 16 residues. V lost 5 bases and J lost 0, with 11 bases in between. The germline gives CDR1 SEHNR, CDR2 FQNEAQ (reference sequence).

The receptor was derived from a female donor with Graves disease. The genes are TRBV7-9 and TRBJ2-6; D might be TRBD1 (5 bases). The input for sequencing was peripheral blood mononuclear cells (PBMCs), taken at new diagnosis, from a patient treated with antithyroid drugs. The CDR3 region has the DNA TGTGCCAGCAGCCCTCCAGGGAACTCTGGGGCCAACGTCCTGACTTTC. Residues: CASSPPGNSGANVLTF. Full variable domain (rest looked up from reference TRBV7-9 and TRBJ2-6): DTGVSQNPRHKITKRGQNVTFRCDPISEHNRLYWYRQTLGQGPEFLTYFQNEAQLEKSRLLSDRFSAERPKGSFSTLEIQRTEQGDSAMYLCASSPPGNSGANVLTFGAGSRLTVL.